This T cell receptor beta chain was obtained from a study of PD-1 blockade in classical Hodgkin lymphoma. The CDR3 runs 14 residues. Germline values: CDR1 MGHDK, CDR2 SYGVNS. The V end was cut by 6 bases, the J end by 5 bases, with 13 bases between. Profiled with immunoSEQ multiplex PCR; TCRdb holds only in-frame clones, not every one. The profile shows more than 25,000 clones, about two thirds of them singletons. Every one of the patients relapsed after autologous stem cell transplantation (brentuximab vedotin exposure was variable). This chain links TRBV25-1 with TRBJ2-2; D might be TRBD1 or TRBD2, each matching 5 bases. The receptor was isolated from a human donor with classical Hodgkin lymphoma. The input for sequencing was peripheral blood mononuclear cells (PBMCs), taken before the second cycle of nivolumab. The CDR3 DNA follows: TGTGCCAGCAGCGGGGCAACGGGAACCGGGGAGCTGTTTTTT. As protein: CASSGATGTGELFF.